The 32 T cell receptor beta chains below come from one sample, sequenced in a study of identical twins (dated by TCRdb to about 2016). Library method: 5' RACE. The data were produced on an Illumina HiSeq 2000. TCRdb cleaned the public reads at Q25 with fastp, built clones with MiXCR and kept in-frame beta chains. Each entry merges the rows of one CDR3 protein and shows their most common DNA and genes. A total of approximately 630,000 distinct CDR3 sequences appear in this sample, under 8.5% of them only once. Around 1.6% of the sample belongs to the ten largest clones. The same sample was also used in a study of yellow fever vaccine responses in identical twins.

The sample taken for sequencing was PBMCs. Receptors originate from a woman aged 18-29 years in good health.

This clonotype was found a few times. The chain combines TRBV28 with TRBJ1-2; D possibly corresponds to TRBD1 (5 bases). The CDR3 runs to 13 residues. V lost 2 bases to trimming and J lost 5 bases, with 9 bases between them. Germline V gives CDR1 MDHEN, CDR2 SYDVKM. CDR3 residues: CASSLKGPYGYTF. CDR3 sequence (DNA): TGTGCCAGCAGTTTAAAGGGGCCATATGGCTACACCTTC.

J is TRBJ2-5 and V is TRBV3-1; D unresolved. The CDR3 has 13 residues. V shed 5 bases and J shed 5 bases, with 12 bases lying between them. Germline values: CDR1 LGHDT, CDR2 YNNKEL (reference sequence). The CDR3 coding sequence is TGTGCCAGCAGCTTCCGGCCGGAGGAGACCCAGTACTTC. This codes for CASSFRPEETQYF.

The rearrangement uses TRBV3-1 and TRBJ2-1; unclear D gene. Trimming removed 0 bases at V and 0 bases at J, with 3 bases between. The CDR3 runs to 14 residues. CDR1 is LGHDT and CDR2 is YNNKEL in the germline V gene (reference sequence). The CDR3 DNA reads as TGTGCCAGCAGCCAAGATATCTCCTACAATGAGCAGTTCTTC. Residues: CASSQDISYNEQFF.

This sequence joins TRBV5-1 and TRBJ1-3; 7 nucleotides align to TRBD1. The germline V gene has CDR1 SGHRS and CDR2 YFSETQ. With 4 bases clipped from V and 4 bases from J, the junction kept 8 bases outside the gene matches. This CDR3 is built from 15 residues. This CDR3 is CASSPGTAIGNTIYF. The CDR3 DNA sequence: TGCGCCAGCAGCCCTGGGACAGCCATCGGAAACACCATATATTTT.

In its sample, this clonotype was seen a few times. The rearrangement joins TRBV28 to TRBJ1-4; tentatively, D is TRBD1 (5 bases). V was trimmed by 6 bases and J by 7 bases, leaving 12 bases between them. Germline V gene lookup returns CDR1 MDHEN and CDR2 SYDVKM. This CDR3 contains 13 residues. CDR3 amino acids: CASRGWDVEKLFF. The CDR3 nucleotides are TGTGCCAGCAGGGGGTGGGACGTTGAAAAACTGTTTTTT.

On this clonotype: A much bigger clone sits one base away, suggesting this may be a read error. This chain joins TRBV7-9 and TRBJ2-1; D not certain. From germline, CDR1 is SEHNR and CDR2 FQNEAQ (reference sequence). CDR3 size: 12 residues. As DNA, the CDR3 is TGTGTCAGCAGCCTTTTCCTTGGTGAGCAGTTCTTC. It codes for CVSSLFLGEQFF.

CDR3 nucleotide sequence: TGTGCCAGCAGTCGACCAACAGTGAACACTGAAGCTTTCTTT. This sequence encodes CASSRPTVNTEAFF. The chain joins TRBV28 to TRBJ1-1; unclear D gene. V was clipped by 5 bases and J by 0 bases, with 10 bases between them. The CDR3 loop spans 14 amino acids. Per germline, CDR1 MDHEN and CDR2 SYDVKM.

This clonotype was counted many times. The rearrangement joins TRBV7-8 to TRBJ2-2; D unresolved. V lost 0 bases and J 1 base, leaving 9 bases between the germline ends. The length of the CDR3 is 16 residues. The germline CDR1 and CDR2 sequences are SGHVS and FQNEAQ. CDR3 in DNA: TGTGCCAGCAGCTTAGCCTCGCGCCGGAACACCGGGGAGCTGTTTTTT. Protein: CASSLASRRNTGELFF.

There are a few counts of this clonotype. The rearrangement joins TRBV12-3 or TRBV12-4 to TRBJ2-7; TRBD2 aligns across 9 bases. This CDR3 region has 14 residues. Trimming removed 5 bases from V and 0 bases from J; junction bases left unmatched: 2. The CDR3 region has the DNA TGTGCCAGCAGTCAGCGGGAGGTCTCCTACGAGCAGTACTTC. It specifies CASSQREVSYEQYF.

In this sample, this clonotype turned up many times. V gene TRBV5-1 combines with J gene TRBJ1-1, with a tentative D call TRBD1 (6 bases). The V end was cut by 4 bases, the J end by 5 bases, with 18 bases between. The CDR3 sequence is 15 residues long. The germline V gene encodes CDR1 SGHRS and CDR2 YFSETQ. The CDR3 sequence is CASSDGGSRGTEAFF. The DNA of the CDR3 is TGCGCCAGCAGCGACGGGGGCTCTCGGGGAACTGAAGCTTTCTTT.

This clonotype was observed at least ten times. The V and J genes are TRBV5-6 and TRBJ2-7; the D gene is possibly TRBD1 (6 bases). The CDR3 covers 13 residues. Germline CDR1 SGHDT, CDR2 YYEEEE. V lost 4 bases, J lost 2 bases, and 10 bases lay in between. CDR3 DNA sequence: TGTGCCAGCAGCCGGGACATGACCTACGAGCAGTACGTC. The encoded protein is CASSRDMTYEQYV.

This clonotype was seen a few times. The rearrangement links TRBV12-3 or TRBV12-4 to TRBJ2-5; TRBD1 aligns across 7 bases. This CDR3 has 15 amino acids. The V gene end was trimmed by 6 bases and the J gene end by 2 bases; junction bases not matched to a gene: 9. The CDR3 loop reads CASSFTGQAQETQYF. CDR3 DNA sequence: TGTGCCAGCAGCTTCACCGGACAGGCACAAGAGACCCAGTACTTC.

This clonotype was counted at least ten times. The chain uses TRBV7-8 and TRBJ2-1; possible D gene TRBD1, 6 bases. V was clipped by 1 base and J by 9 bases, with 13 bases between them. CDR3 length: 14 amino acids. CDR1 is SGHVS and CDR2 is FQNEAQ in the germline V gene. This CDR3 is CASSLVIRGTEQFF. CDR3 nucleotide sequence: TGTGCCAGCAGCTTAGTTATAAGGGGGACTGAGCAGTTCTTC.

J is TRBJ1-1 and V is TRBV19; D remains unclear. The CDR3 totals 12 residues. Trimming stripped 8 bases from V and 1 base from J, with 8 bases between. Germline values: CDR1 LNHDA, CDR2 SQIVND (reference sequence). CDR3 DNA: TGTGCCAGTGGAGTTAAGAACACTGAAGCTTTCTTT. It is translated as CASGVKNTEAFF.

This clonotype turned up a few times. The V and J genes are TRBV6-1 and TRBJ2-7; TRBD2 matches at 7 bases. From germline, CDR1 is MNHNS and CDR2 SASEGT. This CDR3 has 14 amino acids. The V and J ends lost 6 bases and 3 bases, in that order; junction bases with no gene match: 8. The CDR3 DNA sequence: TGTGCCAGCAGAGCGGGACTCATAAACTACGAGCAGTACTTC. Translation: CASRAGLINYEQYF.

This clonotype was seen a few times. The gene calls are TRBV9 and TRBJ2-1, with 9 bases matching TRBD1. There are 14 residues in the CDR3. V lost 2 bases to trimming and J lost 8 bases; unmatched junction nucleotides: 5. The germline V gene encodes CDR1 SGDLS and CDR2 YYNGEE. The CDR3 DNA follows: TGTGCCAGCAGCGTCTTGGGACAGGGAGATGAGCAGTTCTTC. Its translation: CASSVLGQGDEQFF.

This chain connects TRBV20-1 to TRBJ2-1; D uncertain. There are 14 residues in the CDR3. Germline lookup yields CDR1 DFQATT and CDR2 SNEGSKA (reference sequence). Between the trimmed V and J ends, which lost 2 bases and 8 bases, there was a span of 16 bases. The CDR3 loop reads CSARSPARLDEQFF. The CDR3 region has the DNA TGCAGTGCTAGATCTCCGGCCAGACTGGATGAGCAGTTCTTC.

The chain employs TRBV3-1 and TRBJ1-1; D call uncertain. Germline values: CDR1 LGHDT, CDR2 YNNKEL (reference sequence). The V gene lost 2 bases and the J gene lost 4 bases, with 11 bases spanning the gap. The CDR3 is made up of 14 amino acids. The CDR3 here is CASSQREYGTEAFF. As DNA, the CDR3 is TGTGCCAGCAGCCAACGAGAATACGGCACTGAAGCTTTCTTT.

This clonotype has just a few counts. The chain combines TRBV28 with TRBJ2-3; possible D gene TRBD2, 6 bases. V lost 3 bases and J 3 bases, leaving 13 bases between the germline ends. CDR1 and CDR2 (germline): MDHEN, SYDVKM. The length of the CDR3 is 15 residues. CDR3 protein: CASSLGFGGTDTQYF. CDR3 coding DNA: TGTGCCAGCAGTTTGGGTTTCGGAGGGACAGATACGCAGTATTTT.

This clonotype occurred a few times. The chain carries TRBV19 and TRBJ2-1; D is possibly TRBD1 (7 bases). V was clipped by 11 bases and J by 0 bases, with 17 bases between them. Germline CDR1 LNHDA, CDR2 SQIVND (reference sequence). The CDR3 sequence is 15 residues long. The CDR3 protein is CASSIQGGSYNEQFF. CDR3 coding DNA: TGTGCCTCTAGCATCCAGGGGGGCTCCTACAATGAGCAGTTCTTC.

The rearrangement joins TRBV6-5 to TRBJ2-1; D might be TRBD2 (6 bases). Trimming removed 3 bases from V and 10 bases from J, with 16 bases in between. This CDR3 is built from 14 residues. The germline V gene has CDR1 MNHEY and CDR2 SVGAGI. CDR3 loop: CASSYYPGVQEQFF. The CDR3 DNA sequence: TGTGCCAGCAGTTATTACCCGGGGGTCCAAGAGCAGTTCTTC.

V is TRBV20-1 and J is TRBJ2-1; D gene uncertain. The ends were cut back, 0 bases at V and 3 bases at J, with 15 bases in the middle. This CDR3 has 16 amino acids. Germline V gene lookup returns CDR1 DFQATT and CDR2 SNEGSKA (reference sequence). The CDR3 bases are TGCAGTGCTAGAGATCCCCGCGGCGATCACTACAATGAGCAGTTCTTC. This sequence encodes CSARDPRGDHYNEQFF.

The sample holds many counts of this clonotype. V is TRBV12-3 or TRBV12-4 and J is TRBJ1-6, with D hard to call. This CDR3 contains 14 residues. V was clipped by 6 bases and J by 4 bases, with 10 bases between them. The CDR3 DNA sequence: TGTGCCAGCAGGGGAACACGGTATAATTCACCCCTCCACTTT. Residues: CASRGTRYNSPLHF.

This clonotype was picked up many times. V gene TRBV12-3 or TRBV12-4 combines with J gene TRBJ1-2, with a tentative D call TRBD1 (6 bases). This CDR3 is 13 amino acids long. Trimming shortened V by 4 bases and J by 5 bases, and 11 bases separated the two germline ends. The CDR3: CASSSGGPYGYTF. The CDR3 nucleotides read TGTGCCAGCAGTTCGGGGGGGCCGTATGGCTACACCTTC.

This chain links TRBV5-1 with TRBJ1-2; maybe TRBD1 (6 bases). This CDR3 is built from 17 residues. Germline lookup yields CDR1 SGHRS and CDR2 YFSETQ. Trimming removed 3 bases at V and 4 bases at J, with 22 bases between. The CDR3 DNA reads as TGCGCCAGCAGCTATCAATTGGGGGCAGGGACGCGCTATGGCTACACCTTC. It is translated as CASSYQLGAGTRYGYTF.

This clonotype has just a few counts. The CDR3 region is CASSLNLRLNTEAFF. CDR3 DNA sequence: TGTGCCAGCAGCTTAAACCTACGGTTGAACACTGAAGCTTTCTTT. The J gene is TRBJ1-1, the V gene TRBV11-2; no reliable D call. Germline V gene sequence: CDR1 SGHAT, CDR2 FQNNGV. V was shortened by 2 bases and J by 0 bases, with 10 bases between the two germline ends. This CDR3 is 15 amino acids long.

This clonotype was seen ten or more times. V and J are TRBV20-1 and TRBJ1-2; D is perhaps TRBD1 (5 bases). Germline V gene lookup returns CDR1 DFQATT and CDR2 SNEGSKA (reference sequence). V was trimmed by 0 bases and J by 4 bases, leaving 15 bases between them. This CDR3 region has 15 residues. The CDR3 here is CSARDVRDPLYGYTF. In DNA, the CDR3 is TGCAGTGCTAGAGATGTCCGGGACCCGCTCTATGGCTACACCTTC.

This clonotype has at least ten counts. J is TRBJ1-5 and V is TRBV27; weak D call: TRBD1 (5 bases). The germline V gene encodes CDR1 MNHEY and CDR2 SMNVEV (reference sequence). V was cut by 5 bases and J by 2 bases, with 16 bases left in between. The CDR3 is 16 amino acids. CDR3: CASSGGGLRGNQPQHF. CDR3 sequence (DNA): TGTGCCAGCAGTGGGGGTGGGCTCCGGGGCAATCAGCCCCAGCATTTT.

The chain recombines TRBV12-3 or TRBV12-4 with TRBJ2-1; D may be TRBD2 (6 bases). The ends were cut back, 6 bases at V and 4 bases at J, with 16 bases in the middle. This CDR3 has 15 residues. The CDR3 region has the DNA TGTGCCAGCAGACCTACGGGACTCCATTACAATGAGCAGTTCTTC. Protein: CASRPTGLHYNEQFF.

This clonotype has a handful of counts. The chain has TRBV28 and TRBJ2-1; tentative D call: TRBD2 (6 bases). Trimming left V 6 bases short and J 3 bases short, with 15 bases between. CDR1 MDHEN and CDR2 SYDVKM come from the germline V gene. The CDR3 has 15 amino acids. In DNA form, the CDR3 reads TGTGCCAGCAGCGGGGGTAATATAGACTACAATGAGCAGTTCTTC. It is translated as CASSGGNIDYNEQFF.

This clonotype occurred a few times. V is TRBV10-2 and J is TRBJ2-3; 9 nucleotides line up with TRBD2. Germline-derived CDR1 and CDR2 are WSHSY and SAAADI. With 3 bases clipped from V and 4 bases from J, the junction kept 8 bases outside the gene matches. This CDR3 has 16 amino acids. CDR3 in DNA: TGCGCCAGCAGTGAAGGCGGGGGGGCCGCGGCAGATACGCAGTATTTT. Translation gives CASSEGGGAAADTQYF.

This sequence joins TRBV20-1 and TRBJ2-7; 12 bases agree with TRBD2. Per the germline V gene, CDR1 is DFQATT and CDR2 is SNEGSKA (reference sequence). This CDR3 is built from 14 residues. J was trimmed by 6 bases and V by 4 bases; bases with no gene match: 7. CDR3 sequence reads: CSATTSGGLLEQYV. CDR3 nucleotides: TGCAGTGCTACGACTAGCGGGGGACTTCTCGAGCAGTACGTC.